This is a list of T cell receptor beta chains from one sample in a study of identical twins. MiXCR, applied by TCRdb to the 5' RACE reads, yields one record per CDR3 protein. The sample records 250,000 to 350,000 distinct CDR3 sequences, roughly 10% being singletons. The same sample was also used in a study of yellow fever vaccine responses in identical twins.

The sequencing sample was made of CD8+ T cells sorted from blood. Receptors were obtained from a woman aged 18-29 years in good health. CDR3s include the opening cysteine and the closing phenylalanine or tryptophan. D genes are given only for firm matches.

v_gene,j_gene,d_gene,CDR3aa
TRBV7-9,TRBJ2-7,-,CASSPNPTELSYEQYF
TRBV7-6,TRBJ2-7,-,CASSLASTGYEQYF
TRBV12-3/TRBV12-4,TRBJ2-7,TRBD1,CASSSLGQGSEQYF
TRBV7-8,TRBJ2-1,TRBD2,CASSLDRTSGIYEQFF
TRBV5-1,TRBJ2-3,-,CASSLMGPRFSPSSTDTQYF
TRBV25-1,TRBJ2-1,-,CASSGANHEQFF
TRBV3-1,TRBJ2-2,-,CASSEINTGELFF
TRBV7-9,TRBJ2-7,TRBD1,CASSPRGHEQYF
TRBV20-1,TRBJ2-7,-,CSARAVGGQSYEQYF
TRBV4-1,TRBJ2-1,-,CAISQEGVGAEGGVNEQFF
TRBV6-1,TRBJ2-5,-,CASSEMGGQETQYF
TRBV11-2,TRBJ2-7,TRBD2,CASSVIGREASYEQYF
TRBV29-1,TRBJ2-1,-,CSVEAADREVNEQFF
TRBV30,TRBJ1-1,-,CAWTGSPSMNTEAFF
TRBV5-1,TRBJ2-3,TRBD2,CASSLLSSGRGTDTQYF
TRBV6-2/TRBV6-3,TRBJ2-7,TRBD2,CASSYSGLAGAEQYF
TRBV27,TRBJ2-3,-,CASSLSRGSSTDTQYF
TRBV4-3,TRBJ2-7,-,CASSQDKGWHYEQYF
TRBV15,TRBJ1-1,-,CATSRDRALNTEAFF
TRBV7-6,TRBJ2-3,-,CASSSIGGTDTQYF
TRBV7-2,TRBJ2-1,-,CASSSPEWEGDYNEQFF
TRBV7-9,TRBJ2-7,-,CASSSRETDYEQYF
TRBV4-3,TRBJ2-1,-,CASSLTTGGLNEQFF
TRBV2,TRBJ2-7,-,CASTLTKTYEQYF
TRBV20-1,TRBJ2-1,-,CSARDLAHGFNEQFF
TRBV12-3/TRBV12-4,TRBJ2-7,TRBD1,CASSPGTGPPHF
TRBV12-3/TRBV12-4,TRBJ2-2,-,CASSGTGSGVAGELFF
TRBV15,TRBJ1-1,-,CATSGAGTALSEAFF